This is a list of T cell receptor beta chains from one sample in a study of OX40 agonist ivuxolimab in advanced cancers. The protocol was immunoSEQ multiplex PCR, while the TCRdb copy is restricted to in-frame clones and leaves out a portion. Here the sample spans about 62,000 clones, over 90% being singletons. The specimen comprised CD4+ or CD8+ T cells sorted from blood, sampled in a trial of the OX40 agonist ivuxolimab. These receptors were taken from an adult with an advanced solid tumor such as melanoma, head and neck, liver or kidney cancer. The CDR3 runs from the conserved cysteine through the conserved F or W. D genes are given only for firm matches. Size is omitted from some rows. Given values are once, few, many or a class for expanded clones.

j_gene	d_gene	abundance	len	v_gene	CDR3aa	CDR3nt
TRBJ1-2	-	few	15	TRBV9	CASSVELMTDYGYTF	TGTGCCAGCAGCGTAGAATTAATGACAGACTATGGCTACACCTTC
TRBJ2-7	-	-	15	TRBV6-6	CASSYDPGSSYEQYF	TGTGCCAGCAGTTACGATCCGGGGAGCTCCTACGAGCAGTACTTC
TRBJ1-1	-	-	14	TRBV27	CASRSGVVDTEAFF	TGTGCCAGCAGATCGGGTGTGGTGGACACTGAAGCTTTCTTT
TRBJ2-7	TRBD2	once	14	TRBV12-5	CASALSGSVNEQYF	TGTGCTAGTGCCCTTAGCGGGAGCGTGAACGAGCAGTACTTC
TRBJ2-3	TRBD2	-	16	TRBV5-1	CASSPGTSGITDTQYF	TGCGCCAGCAGCCCCGGGACTAGCGGGATCACAGATACGCAGTATTTT
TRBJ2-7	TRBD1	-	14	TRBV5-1	CASSTTGGTYEQYF	TGCGCCAGCAGCACGACAGGGGGTACCTACGAGCAGTACTTC
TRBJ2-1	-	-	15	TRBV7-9	CASSSTGDSYNEQFF	TGTGCCAGCAGCTCCACGGGAGACTCCTACAATGAGCAGTTCTTC
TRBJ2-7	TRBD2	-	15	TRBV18	CASSPWAGESYEQYF	TGTGCCAGCTCACCATGGGCGGGGGAATCCTACGAGCAGTACTTC
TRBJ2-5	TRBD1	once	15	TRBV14	CASSHLDRGLETQYF	TGTGCCAGCAGCCACCTCGACAGGGGGCTAGAGACCCAGTACTTC
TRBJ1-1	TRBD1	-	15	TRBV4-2	CASSPRQGGNTEAFF	TGTGCCAGCAGCCCCCGACAGGGGGGGAACACTGAAGCTTTCTTT
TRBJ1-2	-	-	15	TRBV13	CASSLVGAINYGYTF	TGTGCCAGCAGCCTGGTAGGGGCGATAAACTATGGCTACACCTTC
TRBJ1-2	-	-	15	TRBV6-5	CASSYSGGSDYGYTF	TGTGCCAGCAGTTACTCGGGGGGCTCGGACTATGGCTACACCTTC
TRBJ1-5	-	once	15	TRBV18	CASSPSARDDQPQHF	TGTGCCAGCTCACCATCCGCCAGGGATGATCAGCCCCAGCATTTT
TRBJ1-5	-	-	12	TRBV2	CASSEGNQPQHF	TGTGCCAGCAGTGAAGGGAATCAGCCCCAGCATTTT
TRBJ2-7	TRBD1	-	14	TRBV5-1	CASSSGTGTYEQYF	TGCGCCAGCAGCTCCGGGACAGGCACCTACGAGCAGTACTTC
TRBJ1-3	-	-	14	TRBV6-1	CASSEVSSGSTIYF	TGTGCCAGCAGTGAGGTTAGCTCTGGAAGCACCATATATTTT
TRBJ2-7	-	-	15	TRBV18	CASSPRAGDSYEQYF	TGTGCCAGCTCACCACGTGCCGGGGACTCCTACGAGCAGTACTTC
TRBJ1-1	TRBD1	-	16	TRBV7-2	CASSLLTGGLSTEAFF	TGTGCCAGCAGCTTACTCACAGGGGGCTTGAGCACTGAAGCTTTCTTT
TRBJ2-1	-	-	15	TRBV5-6	CASSLEWQGSSEQFF	TGTGCCAGCAGCTTGGAGTGGCAGGGATCCAGTGAGCAGTTCTTC
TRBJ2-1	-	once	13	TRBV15	CATSRDYYNEQFF	TGTGCCACCAGCAGAGACTACTACAATGAGCAGTTCTTC
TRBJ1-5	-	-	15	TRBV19	CASSSREGSNQPQHF	TGTGCCAGTAGTAGTCGGGAGGGGAGCAATCAGCCCCAGCATTTT
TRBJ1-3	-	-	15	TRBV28	CASSFIGGEGNTIYF	TGTGCCAGCAGTTTTATAGGGGGGGAAGGAAACACCATATATTTT
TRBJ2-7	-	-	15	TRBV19	CASSAQQGLTYEQYF	TGTGCCAGTAGTGCCCAGCAGGGATTAACCTACGAGCAGTACTTC
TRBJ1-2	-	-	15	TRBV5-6	CASSLAGNPNYGYTF	TGTGCCAGCAGCTTGGCGGGGAATCCTAACTATGGCTACACCTTC
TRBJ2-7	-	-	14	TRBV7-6	CASSSTTPSYEQYF	TGTGCCAGCAGCTCTACGACACCCTCCTACGAGCAGTACTTC
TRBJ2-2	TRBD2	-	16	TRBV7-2	CASSSPSSGRTGELFF	TGTGCCAGCAGCTCTCCATCTAGCGGGCGCACCGGGGAGCTGTTTTTT
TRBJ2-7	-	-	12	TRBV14	CASSQDTDEQYF	TGTGCCAGCAGCCAAGACACAGACGAGCAGTACTTC
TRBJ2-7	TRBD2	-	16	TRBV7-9	CASSPPGLADLYEQYF	TGTGCCAGCAGCCCTCCGGGACTAGCGGATCTATACGAGCAGTACTTC
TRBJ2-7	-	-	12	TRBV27	CASSLDGTEQYF	TGTGCCAGCAGTTTGGACGGCACCGAGCAGTACTTC
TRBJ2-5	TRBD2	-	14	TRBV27	CASRLAGGIETQYF	TGTGCCAGCAGACTAGCGGGGGGAATCGAGACCCAGTACTTC
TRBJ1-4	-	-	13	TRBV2	CASSDIPNEKLFF	TGTGCCAGCAGTGACATTCCTAATGAAAAACTGTTTTTT
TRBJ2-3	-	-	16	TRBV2	CASSEGQTSSTDTQYF	TGTGCCAGCAGTGAAGGGCAGACCTCTAGCACAGATACGCAGTATTTT
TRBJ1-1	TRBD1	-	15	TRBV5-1	CASSLDQGVITEAFF	TGCGCCAGCAGCTTGGATCAGGGGGTGATCACTGAAGCTTTCTTT
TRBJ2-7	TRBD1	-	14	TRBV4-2	CASSQADRIHEQYF	TGTGCCAGCAGCCAAGCGGACAGGATCCACGAGCAGTACTTC
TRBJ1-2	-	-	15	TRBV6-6	CASSPRTTGLYGYTF	TGTGCCAGCAGCCCTAGAACGACAGGCTTATATGGCTACACCTTC
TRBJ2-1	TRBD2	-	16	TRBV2	CASSEASGEGYNEQFF	TGTGCCAGCAGTGAGGCTAGCGGGGAGGGCTACAATGAGCAGTTCTTC
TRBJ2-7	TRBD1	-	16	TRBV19	CASSASGTGGWGEQYF	TGTGCCAGTAGTGCCTCCGGGACAGGGGGTTGGGGCGAGCAGTACTTC
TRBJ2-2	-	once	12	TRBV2	CASSAITGELFF	TGTGCCAGCAGTGCGATCACCGGGGAGCTGTTTTTT